The present entry profiles one T cell receptor (beta chain) with its context. Germline V gene sequence: CDR1 SGHRS, CDR2 YFSETQ. The ends lost 3 bases at V and 6 bases at J; junction bases unmatched: 12. The CDR3 length is 15 residues. In the original analysis: Researchers report that nucleated cell counts were estimated from reference gene primer amplification. The protocol was immunoSEQ multiplex PCR, while the TCRdb copy is restricted to in-frame clones and leaves out a portion. D and trimming were read from the DNA, whereas the V and J calls and clone size are those reported in that table. The sample records around 99,000 clones, over 75% being singletons. The record originates from a study of blood T cell repertoires in COVID-19. Study in general: Spain, Italy and the United States supplied samples that represented acute and convalescent COVID-19. PBMCs, B-cell-depleted T cells, or T cells provided the cDNA or gDNA that made up the material.

The source material was peripheral blood. V gene TRBV5-1 combines with J gene TRBJ2-7; 7 nucleotides agree with TRBD1. This clonotype was sampled from a woman in her forties or fifties with acute or convalescent COVID-19. The CDR3 DNA reads as TGCGCCAGCAGCTCGACGCCCGGGACAGATTCCGAGCAGTACTTC. It translates to CASSSTPGTDSEQYF.